Included here is one T cell receptor beta chain sequence, with context. Antigen unknown. Possible read error: a much larger clone is one base away. The length of the CDR3 is 15 residues. From germline, CDR1 is LGHNA and CDR2 YNFKEQ. This sample was taken from a study of post-analysis software for immune sequencing data. The TCR beta cDNA libraries carried unique molecular identifiers. One entry per CDR3 protein, called by TCRdb with MiXCR from the PCR reads. The table lists around 190,000 distinct CDR3 sequences, roughly 28% of them singletons. The study's findings and limits: The five TRBV segments detected at higher frequency in patients than in controls included TRBV5-6, TRBV5-1 and TRBV20-1. Controls showed significantly higher normalized Chao1 diversity than did multiple sclerosis patients. Samples sharing a preparation batch grouped tightly together when assessed by F measure.

This receptor was obtained from a girl younger than 18 with multiple sclerosis. The sample was blood. The chain combines TRBV4-2 with TRBJ2-1, with D maybe TRBD2 (5 bases). The closer fit of TRBJ2-7 to the DNA end suggests the J call may be wrong. CDR3 region: CASSQSGSSYNEQYF. The CDR3 nucleotides read TGTGCCAGCAGCCAAAGCGGTTCCTCCTACAATGAGCAGTACTTC.